One sample yielded the 27 T cell receptor beta chains listed below, sequenced in a study of cytomegalovirus exposure and HLA in healthy donors. This table comes from immunoSEQ multiplex PCR, and its TCRdb copy is limited to in-frame clones, with some not included. The sample lists fewer than 250,000 clones, about 83% occurring once. The sequenced material came from PBMCs. These receptor sequences come from a man aged 18-30 years in good health and CMV-seronegative.

J is TRBJ2-3 and V is TRBV28, with D tentatively TRBD2 (5 bases). The CDR3 has 16 amino acids. CDR1 and CDR2 from the germline V gene are MDHEN and SYDVKM. V dropped 5 bases and J dropped 4 bases, with 19 bases sitting between them. The DNA for the CDR3 is TGTGCCAGCAGTACTAAGACGCTAGCCACCCCAGATACGCAGTATTTT. Its translation is CASSTKTLATPDTQYF.

The chain carries TRBV11-3 and TRBJ2-1; tentative D call: TRBD2 (6 bases). Germline values: CDR1 SGHNT, CDR2 YENEEA. Trimming took 3 bases from V and 3 from J, leaving 6 bases between them. The length of the CDR3 is 13 residues. The CDR3 spells CASSFSGYNEQFF. The CDR3 DNA reads TGTGCCAGCAGCTTTAGCGGCTACAATGAGCAGTTCTTC.

This clone was seen more than once but under ten times. The chain recombines TRBV5-1 with TRBJ1-5, with D maybe TRBD1 (6 bases). Trimming removed 2 bases from V and 5 bases from J, with 11 bases in between. The CDR3 has 14 amino acids. Germline V gene sequence: CDR1 SGHRS, CDR2 YFSETQ. CDR3 coding DNA: TGCGCCAGCAGCTTTACAGGGATGGATCAGCCCCAGCATTTT. This translates into CASSFTGMDQPQHF.

The chain has TRBV28 and TRBJ2-7, with a possible D match to TRBD2 (6 bases). The CDR3 sequence is 17 residues long. V was trimmed by 3 bases and J by 0 bases, leaving 18 bases between them. The germline V gene has CDR1 MDHEN and CDR2 SYDVKM. The CDR3 nucleotides read TGTGCCAGCAGTTTTCCAGCGGGTCGGAGGGTCTCCTACGAGCAGTACTTC. Encoded protein: CASSFPAGRRVSYEQYF. Using reference TRBV28 and TRBJ2-7 for the parts outside the CDR3, the full variable domain is DVKVTQSSRYLVKRTGEKVFLECVQDMDHENMFWYRQDPGLGLRLIYFSYDVKMKEKGDIPEGYSVSREKKERFSLILESASTNQTSMYLCASSFPAGRRVSYEQYFGPGTRLTVT.

V and J are TRBV9 and TRBJ2-7; no clear D. Trimming shortened V by 0 bases and J by 2 bases, and 9 bases separated the two germline ends. CDR1 is SGDLS, CDR2 YYNGEE, per germline. This CDR3 contains 14 residues. The CDR3 loop reads CASSVGQSPYEQYF. CDR3 sequence (DNA): TGTGCCAGCAGCGTAGGGCAGTCTCCCTACGAGCAGTACTTC.

This chain joins TRBV7-2 and TRBJ2-1; 8 bases fit TRBD2. Germline CDR1 SGHTA, CDR2 FQGNSA. Germline trimming cut 1 base from V and 12 bases from J; bases unmatched to any gene: 11. The CDR3 has 15 amino acids. The CDR3 here is CASSLGGGTARRQFF. In nucleotides, the CDR3 is TGTGCCAGCAGCTTAGGCGGGGGGACCGCGAGGCGGCAGTTCTTC.

CDR3 DNA sequence: TGTGCCAGCAGCTTGCGGGGGGCCTACAATGAGCAGTTCTTC. Translated: CASSLRGAYNEQFF. V usage is TRBV5-6 and J usage is TRBJ2-1, with 7 nucleotides matching TRBD2. Trimming removed 1 base from V and 2 bases from J; junction bases left unmatched: 0. Germline assignment: CDR1 SGHDT and CDR2 YYEEEE. The CDR3 spans 14 residues.

The V and J genes are TRBV19 and TRBJ2-7; 7 nucleotides align to TRBD2. This CDR3 region has 14 residues. V shed 3 bases and J 3 bases; nucleotides not matched to a gene: 5. Germline V gives CDR1 LNHDA, CDR2 SQIVND (reference sequence). Written as DNA, the CDR3 is TGTGCCAGTAGTATGTCGGCTAGCGGCTACGAGCAGTACTTC. Its translation is CASSMSASGYEQYF.

The genes are TRBV29-1 and TRBJ1-3; 9 bases map to TRBD1. The CDR3 runs 16 residues. CDR1 is SQVTM and CDR2 is ANQGSEA in the germline V gene. J was trimmed by 0 bases and V by 4 bases; bases with no gene match: 7. CDR3 bases: TGCAGCGTTGCGATGGGACAGGGAGGCTCTGGAAACACCATATATTTT. This sequence encodes CSVAMGQGGSGNTIYF.

This rearrangement joins TRBV10-2 to TRBJ2-7; tentative D call: TRBD2 (5 bases). Germline CDR1 is WSHSY and CDR2 is SAAADI. This CDR3 region has 11 residues. V shed 10 bases and J shed 2 bases, with 9 bases lying between them. The DNA for the CDR3 is TGCGCCACTAGCAGTACCTACGAGCAGTACTTC. Its protein product is CATSSTYEQYF.

The count of this clone is one. The J gene is TRBJ2-1, the V gene TRBV2; no reliable D call. The germline V gene has CDR1 SNHLY and CDR2 FYNNEI. The V end was cut by 6 bases, the J end by 8 bases, with 20 bases between. CDR3 length: 15 residues. CDR3 protein: CASSPAPLGGDEQFF. CDR3 sequence (DNA): TGTGCCAGCAGCCCAGCCCCTCTAGGTGGCGATGAGCAGTTCTTC.

This clone has a single count. The rearrangement uses TRBV4-3 and TRBJ2-1; the D gene is possibly TRBD1 (6 bases). In germline, CDR1 is LGHNA, CDR2 YSLEER. With 4 bases removed from V and 6 bases from J, the gap between germline ends came to 22 bases. This CDR3 has 17 amino acids. CDR3 loop: CASSPETGMSLLNEQFF. In DNA, the CDR3 is TGCGCCAGCAGCCCGGAAACAGGGATGAGTCTTCTCAATGAGCAGTTCTTC.

The chain links TRBV28 to TRBJ2-1; 7 nucleotides line up with TRBD2. J was trimmed by 7 bases and V by 3 bases; bases with no gene match: 6. CDR1 and CDR2 (germline): MDHEN, SYDVKM. The CDR3 extends over 14 amino acids. CDR3 in DNA: TGTGCCAGCAGTTTGGGGGGGGACGGAAATGAGCAGTTCTTC. Its protein product is CASSLGGDGNEQFF.

J is TRBJ2-7 and V is TRBV9, with D possibly matching TRBD2 (6 bases). The germline CDR1 and CDR2 sequences are SGDLS and YYNGEE. The CDR3 sequence is 14 residues long. V was cut by 0 bases and J by 6 bases, with 13 bases left in between. The CDR3 DNA follows: TGTGCCAGCAGCGTAGTGGGTAGCGGCGGCGAGCAGTACTTC. This encodes CASSVVGSGGEQYF.

The genes are TRBV5-6 and TRBJ1-1; 7 bases are shared with TRBD1. There are 12 residues in the CDR3. V gave up 1 base and J gave up 11 bases; unmatched junction bases: 5. Germline V CDR1 and CDR2: SGHDT, YYEEEE. The CDR3 protein is CASSLNDREAFF. The CDR3 coding sequence is TGTGCCAGCAGCTTGAATGACAGGGAGGCTTTCTTT.

This clone was seen repeatedly, ten times or more. The chain links TRBV6-4 to TRBJ2-3, with a possible D match to TRBD2 (7 bases). The CDR3 sequence is 14 residues long. The germline CDR1 and CDR2 sequences are MRHNA and SNTAGT. Trimming removed 6 bases at V and 4 bases at J, with 14 bases between. CDR3 residues: CASSDKGGADTQYF. The CDR3 coding sequence is TGTGCCAGCAGCGACAAGGGGGGGGCAGATACGCAGTATTTT.

The chain has TRBV19 and TRBJ1-1; TRBD1 agrees at 9 bases. Germline lookup yields CDR1 LNHDA and CDR2 SQIVND (reference sequence). J was trimmed by 3 bases and V by 8 bases; bases with no gene match: 7. CDR3 length equals 14 residues. CDR3 loop: CASVPGQGHTEAFF. The CDR3 bases are TGTGCCAGTGTCCCGGGACAGGGTCACACTGAAGCTTTCTTT.

CDR3 bases: TGCGCCAGCCAGGGGAACACAGGCCCCGACGAGCAGTACTTC. Protein sequence: CASQGNTGPDEQYF. V gene TRBV5-1 combines with J gene TRBJ2-7; TRBD1 is a possible D gene (6 bases). Between the trimmed V and J ends, which lost 7 bases and 5 bases, there was a span of 19 bases. Per the germline V gene, CDR1 is SGHRS and CDR2 is YFSETQ. The CDR3 sequence is 14 residues long.

The rearrangement links TRBV7-9 to TRBJ1-1; D possibly corresponds to TRBD1 (5 bases). This CDR3 spans 14 amino acids. Germline CDR1 is SEHNR and CDR2 is FQNEAQ (reference sequence). The V gene lost 5 bases and the J gene lost 1 base, with 11 bases spanning the gap. The chain's CDR3 is CASSPLGGNTEAFF. The CDR3 DNA sequence: TGTGCCAGCAGCCCCTTGGGGGGGAACACTGAAGCTTTCTTT. The full variable domain, rest sourced from reference TRBV7-9 and TRBJ1-1, is DTGVSQNPRHKITKRGQNVTFRCDPISEHNRLYWYRQTLGQGPEFLTYFQNEAQLEKSRLLSDRFSAERPKGSFSTLEIQRTEQGDSAMYLCASSPLGGNTEAFFGQGTRLTVV.

The rearrangement joins TRBV9 to TRBJ2-1; 7 nucleotides match TRBD2. From germline, CDR1 is SGDLS and CDR2 YYNGEE. The CDR3 runs 17 residues. V shed 1 base and J 10 bases; nucleotides not matched to a gene: 17. In nucleotides, the CDR3 is TGTGCCAGCAGCGTAAACCGCGGGGGTGCATTGGTGAACGAGCAGTTCTTC. This encodes CASSVNRGGALVNEQFF.

The rearrangement links TRBV7-8 to TRBJ2-7, with 7 nucleotides matching TRBD1. There are 13 residues in the CDR3. Germline CDR1 SGHVS, CDR2 FQNEAQ. The junction had 8 bases not matched to a gene; V was cut back by 8 bases and J by 4 bases. Written as DNA, the CDR3 is TGTGCCAGCGAAGGGACAGATAGTTACGAGCAGTACTTC. Protein sequence: CASEGTDSYEQYF.

The chain employs TRBV9 and TRBJ2-6; tentatively, D is TRBD2 (7 bases). This CDR3 region has 18 residues. The V end was cut by 9 bases, the J end by 3 bases, with 25 bases between. Germline V gives CDR1 SGDLS, CDR2 YYNGEE. Here the CDR3 DNA reads TGTGCCACCACCTTGGGGGGGGCGGGTGAGTATGGGGCCAACGTCCTGACTTTC. It translates to CATTLGGAGEYGANVLTF.

This clone is a singleton in its sample. The genes are TRBV28 and TRBJ2-7; D is ambiguous. Germline assignment: CDR1 MDHEN and CDR2 SYDVKM. There are 14 residues in the CDR3. V lost 6 bases to trimming and J lost 4 bases, with 16 bases between them. The CDR3 region has the DNA TGTGCCAGCAGGGTTCAAGGAACTATTTACGAGCAGTACTTC. Translation gives CASRVQGTIYEQYF.

This clone has just one count. The chain links TRBV7-3 to TRBJ2-2, with D uncertain. V was shortened by 0 bases and J by 7 bases, with 9 bases between the two germline ends. The CDR3 loop spans 14 amino acids. Germline assignment: CDR1 SGHTA and CDR2 FQGTGA. In DNA, the CDR3 is TGTGCCAGCAGCTTAACTCTGGCTAGCGGGGAGCTGTTTTTT. It translates to CASSLTLASGELFF.

The rearrangement links TRBV11-2 to TRBJ2-7, with a weak D call TRBD2 (6 bases). Germline loops: CDR1 SGHAT, CDR2 FQNNGV. Trimming pared 2 bases from V and 0 bases from J, leaving 14 bases between. The CDR3 consists of 16 residues. CDR3 amino acids: CASSLNSGVRSYEQYF. CDR3 nucleotide sequence: TGTGCCAGCAGCTTAAATAGCGGTGTCCGCTCCTACGAGCAGTACTTC.

This chain joins TRBV18 and TRBJ2-3; no clear D gene. The germline gives CDR1 KGHSH, CDR2 LQKENI. CDR3 size: 14 residues. Trimming removed 6 bases at V and 1 base at J, with 11 bases between. This chain's CDR3 is CASSRERGTDTQYF. CDR3 DNA sequence: TGTGCCAGCTCTCGCGAACGTGGCACAGATACGCAGTATTTT.

The chain combines TRBV7-9 with TRBJ1-1; D gene uncertain. Looked up from germline, CDR1 is SEHNR and CDR2 is FQNEAQ (reference sequence). The CDR3 loop spans 14 amino acids. The V end lost 2 bases, the J end lost 1 base, and 8 bases lay between the germline ends. The CDR3 DNA sequence: TGTGCCAGCAGCTTAAAACAGCAGAACACTGAAGCTTTCTTT. Its protein product is CASSLKQQNTEAFF.